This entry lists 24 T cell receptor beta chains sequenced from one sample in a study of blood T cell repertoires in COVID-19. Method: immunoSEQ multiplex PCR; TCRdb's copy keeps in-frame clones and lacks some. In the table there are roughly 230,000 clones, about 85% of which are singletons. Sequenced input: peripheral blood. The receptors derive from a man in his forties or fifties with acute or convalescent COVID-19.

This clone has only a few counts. CDR3 DNA: TGCGCCAGCAGTGGGCTTTCTTACTACGAGCAGTACTTC. This codes for CASSGLSYYEQYF. This sequence joins TRBV10-2 and TRBJ2-7; D gene uncertain. The CDR3 totals 13 residues. The germline V gene encodes CDR1 WSHSY and CDR2 SAAADI. Between the trimmed V and J ends, which lost 4 bases and 3 bases, there was a span of 10 bases.

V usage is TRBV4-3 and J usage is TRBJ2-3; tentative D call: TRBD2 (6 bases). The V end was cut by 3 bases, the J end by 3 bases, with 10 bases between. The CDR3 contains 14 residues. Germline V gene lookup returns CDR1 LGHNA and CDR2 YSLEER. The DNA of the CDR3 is TGCGCCAGCAGCCATCGCGGGGAGACAGATACGCAGTATTTT. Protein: CASSHRGETDTQYF.

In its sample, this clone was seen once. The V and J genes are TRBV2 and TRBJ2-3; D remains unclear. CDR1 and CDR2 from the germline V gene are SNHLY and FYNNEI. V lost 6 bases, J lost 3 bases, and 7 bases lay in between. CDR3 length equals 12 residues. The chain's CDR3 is CASSARTDTQYF. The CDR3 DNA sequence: TGTGCCAGCAGCGCCAGAACAGATACGCAGTATTTT.

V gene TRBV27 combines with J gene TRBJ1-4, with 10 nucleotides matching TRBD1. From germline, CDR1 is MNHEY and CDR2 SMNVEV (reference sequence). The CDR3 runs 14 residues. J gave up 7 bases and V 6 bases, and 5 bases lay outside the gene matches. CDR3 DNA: TGTGCCAGCAGAATGACAGGGGGCTTTGAAAAACTGTTTTTT. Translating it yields CASRMTGGFEKLFF.

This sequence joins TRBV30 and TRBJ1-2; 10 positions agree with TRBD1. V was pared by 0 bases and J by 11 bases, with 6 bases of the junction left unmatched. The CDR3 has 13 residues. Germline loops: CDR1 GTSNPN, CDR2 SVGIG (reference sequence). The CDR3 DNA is TGTGCCTGGAGTGTGGGAGGACAGGGGGTTTACACCTTC. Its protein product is CAWSVGGQGVYTF.

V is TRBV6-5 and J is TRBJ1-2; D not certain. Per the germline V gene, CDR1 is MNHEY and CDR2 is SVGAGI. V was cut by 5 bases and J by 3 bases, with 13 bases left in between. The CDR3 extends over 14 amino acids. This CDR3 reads CASSRGRFDYGYTF. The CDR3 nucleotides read TGTGCCAGCAGTCGCGGCAGATTTGACTATGGCTACACCTTC.

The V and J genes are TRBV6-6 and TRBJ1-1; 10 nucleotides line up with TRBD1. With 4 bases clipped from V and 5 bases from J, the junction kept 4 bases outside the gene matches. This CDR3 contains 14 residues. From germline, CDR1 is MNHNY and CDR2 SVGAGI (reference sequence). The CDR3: CASSFGQGGTEAFF. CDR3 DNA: TGTGCCAGCAGTTTCGGACAGGGGGGGACTGAAGCTTTCTTT.

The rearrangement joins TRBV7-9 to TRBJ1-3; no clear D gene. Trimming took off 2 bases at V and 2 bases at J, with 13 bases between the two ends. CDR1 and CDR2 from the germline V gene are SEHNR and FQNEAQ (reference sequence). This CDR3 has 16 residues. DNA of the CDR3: TGTGCCAGCAGCTTACCAATAACGACTGCTGGAAACACCATATATTTT. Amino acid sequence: CASSLPITTAGNTIYF.

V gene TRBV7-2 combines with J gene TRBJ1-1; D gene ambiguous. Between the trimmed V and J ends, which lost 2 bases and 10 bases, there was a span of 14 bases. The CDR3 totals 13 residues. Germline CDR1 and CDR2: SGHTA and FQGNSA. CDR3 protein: CASSLSRGPAAFF. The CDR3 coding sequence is TGTGCCAGCAGCTTATCAAGAGGGCCTGCAGCTTTCTTT.

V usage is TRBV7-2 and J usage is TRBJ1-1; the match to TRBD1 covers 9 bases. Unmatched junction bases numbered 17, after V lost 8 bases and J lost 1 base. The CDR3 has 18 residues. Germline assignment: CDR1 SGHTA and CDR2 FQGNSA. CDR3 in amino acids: CASSQRRGQGTGNTEAFF. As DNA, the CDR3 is TGTGCCAGCTCCCAAAGGAGGGGACAGGGTACGGGGAACACTGAAGCTTTCTTT.

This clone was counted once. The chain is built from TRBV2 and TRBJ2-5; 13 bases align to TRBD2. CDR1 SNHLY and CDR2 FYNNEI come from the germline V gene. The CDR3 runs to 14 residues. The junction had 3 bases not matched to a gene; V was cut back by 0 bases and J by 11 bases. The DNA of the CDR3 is TGTGCCAGCAGTGAAGCTATGACTAGCGGGGGGCAGTACTTC. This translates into CASSEAMTSGGQYF.

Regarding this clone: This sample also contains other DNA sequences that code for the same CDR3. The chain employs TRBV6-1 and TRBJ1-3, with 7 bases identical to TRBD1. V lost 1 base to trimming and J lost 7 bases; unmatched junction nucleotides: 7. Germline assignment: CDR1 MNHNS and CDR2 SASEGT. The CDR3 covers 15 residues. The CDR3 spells CASSEGQGAGNTIYF. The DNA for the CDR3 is TGTGCCAGCAGTGAAGGACAGGGTGCGGGGAACACCATATATTTT.

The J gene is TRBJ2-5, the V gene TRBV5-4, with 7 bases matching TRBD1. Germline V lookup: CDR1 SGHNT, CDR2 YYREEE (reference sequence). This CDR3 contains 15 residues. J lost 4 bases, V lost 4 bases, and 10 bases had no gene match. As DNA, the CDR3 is TGTGCCAGCAGCGAAGGACAGGCCGACTCAGAGACCCAGTACTTC. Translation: CASSEGQADSETQYF.

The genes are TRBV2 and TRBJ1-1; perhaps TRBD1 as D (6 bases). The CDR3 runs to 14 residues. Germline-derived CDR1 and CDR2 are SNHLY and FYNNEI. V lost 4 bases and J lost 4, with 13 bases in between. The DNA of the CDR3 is TGTGCCAGCAGTGCGTCTAGGGGGGGCACTGAAGCTTTCTTT. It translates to CASSASRGGTEAFF.

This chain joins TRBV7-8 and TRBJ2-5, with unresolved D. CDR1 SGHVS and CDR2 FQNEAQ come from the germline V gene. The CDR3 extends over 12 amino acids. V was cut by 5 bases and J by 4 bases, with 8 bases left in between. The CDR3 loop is CASSRVRETQYF. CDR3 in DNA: TGTGCCAGCAGCCGCGTCAGAGAGACCCAGTACTTC.

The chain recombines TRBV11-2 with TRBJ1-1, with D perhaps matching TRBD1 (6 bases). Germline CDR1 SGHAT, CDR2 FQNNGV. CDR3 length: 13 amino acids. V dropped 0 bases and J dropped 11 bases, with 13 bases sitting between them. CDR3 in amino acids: CASSLDSTGSAFF. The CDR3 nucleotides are TGTGCCAGCAGCTTAGATAGTACAGGGTCGGCTTTCTTT.

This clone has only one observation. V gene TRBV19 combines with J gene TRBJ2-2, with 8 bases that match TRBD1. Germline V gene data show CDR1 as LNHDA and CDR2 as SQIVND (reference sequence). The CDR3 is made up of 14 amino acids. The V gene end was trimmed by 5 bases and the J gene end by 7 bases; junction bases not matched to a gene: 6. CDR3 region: CASSVDRVNGELFF. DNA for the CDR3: TGTGCCAGTAGTGTGGACAGGGTGAACGGGGAGCTGTTTTTT. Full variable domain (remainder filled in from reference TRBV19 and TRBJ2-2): DGGITQSPKYLFRKEGQNVTLSCEQNLNHDAMYWYRQDPGQGLRLIYYSQIVNDFQKGDIAEGYSVSREKKESFPLTVTSAQKNPTAFYLCASSVDRVNGELFFGEGSRLTVL.

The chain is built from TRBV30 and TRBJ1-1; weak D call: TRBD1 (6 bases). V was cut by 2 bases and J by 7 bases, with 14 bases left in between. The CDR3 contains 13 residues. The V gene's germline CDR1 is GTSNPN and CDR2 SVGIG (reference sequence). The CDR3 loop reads CAWSSYGGGEAFF. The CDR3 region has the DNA TGTGCCTGGAGTTCATATGGGGGCGGTGAAGCTTTCTTT. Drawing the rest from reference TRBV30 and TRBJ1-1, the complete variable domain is SQTIHQWPATLVQPVGSPLSLECTVEGTSNPNLYWYRQAAGRGLQLLFYSVGIGQISSEVPQNLSASRPQDRQFILSSKKLLLSDSGFYLCAWSSYGGGEAFFGQGTRLTVV.

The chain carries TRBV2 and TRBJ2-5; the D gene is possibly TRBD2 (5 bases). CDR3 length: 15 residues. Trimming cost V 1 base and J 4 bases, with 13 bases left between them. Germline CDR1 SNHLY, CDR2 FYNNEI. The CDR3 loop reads CASSEVEGLRETQYF. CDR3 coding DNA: TGTGCCAGCAGTGAAGTCGAGGGTTTGCGAGAGACCCAGTACTTC.

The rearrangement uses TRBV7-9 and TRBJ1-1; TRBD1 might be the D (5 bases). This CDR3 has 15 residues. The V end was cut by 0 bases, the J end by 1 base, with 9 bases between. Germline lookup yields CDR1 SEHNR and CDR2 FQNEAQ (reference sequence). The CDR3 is CASSLALGENTEAFF. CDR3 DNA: TGTGCCAGCAGCTTAGCGCTAGGGGAGAACACTGAAGCTTTCTTT.

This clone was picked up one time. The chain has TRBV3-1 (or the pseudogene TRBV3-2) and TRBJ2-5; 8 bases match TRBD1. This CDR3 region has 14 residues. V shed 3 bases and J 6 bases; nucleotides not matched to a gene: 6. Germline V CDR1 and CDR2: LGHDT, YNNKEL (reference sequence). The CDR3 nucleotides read TGTGCCAGCAGCCAGTTGACAGGGGAAAAGACCCAGTACTTC. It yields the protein CASSQLTGEKTQYF.

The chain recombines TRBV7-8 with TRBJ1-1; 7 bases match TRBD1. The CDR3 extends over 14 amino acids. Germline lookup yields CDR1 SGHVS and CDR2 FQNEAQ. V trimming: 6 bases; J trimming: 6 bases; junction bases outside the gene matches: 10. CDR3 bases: TGTGCCAGCAGACAAATGGGGACAGCCGCTGAAGCTTTCTTT. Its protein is CASRQMGTAAEAFF.

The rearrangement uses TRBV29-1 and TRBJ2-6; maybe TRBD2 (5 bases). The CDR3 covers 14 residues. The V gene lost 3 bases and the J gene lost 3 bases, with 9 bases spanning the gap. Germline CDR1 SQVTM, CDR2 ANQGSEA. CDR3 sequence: CSVEARDGANVLTF. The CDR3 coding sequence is TGCAGCGTTGAGGCCCGGGATGGGGCCAACGTCCTGACTTTC.

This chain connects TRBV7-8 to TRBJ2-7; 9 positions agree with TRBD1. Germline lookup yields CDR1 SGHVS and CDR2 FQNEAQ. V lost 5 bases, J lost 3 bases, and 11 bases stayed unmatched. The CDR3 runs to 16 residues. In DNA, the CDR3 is TGTGCCAGCAGCCAATACAGGGGGCACCCAGACTACGAGCAGTACTTC. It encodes CASSQYRGHPDYEQYF.